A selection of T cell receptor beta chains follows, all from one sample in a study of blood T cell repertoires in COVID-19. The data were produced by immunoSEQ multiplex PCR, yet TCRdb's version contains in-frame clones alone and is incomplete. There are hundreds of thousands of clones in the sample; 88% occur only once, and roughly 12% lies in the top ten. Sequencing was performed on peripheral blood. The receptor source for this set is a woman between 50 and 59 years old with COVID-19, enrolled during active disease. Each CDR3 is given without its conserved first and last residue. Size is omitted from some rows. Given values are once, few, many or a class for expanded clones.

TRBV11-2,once,ASSLGGTPYNEQF
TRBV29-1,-,SVDQGVGANVLT
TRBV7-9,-,ASSSQGAGQPQH
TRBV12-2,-,ASRLAESGTEAF
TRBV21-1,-,ASSKGELGQGNTEAF
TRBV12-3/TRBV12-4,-,ASSNTGDTQY
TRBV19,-,ASSRDGSREDGYT
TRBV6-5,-,ATLDSSYNEQF
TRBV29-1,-,SVGQPNTEAF
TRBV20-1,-,SASTSFSGIQY
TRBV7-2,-,ASSLTGGGEQY